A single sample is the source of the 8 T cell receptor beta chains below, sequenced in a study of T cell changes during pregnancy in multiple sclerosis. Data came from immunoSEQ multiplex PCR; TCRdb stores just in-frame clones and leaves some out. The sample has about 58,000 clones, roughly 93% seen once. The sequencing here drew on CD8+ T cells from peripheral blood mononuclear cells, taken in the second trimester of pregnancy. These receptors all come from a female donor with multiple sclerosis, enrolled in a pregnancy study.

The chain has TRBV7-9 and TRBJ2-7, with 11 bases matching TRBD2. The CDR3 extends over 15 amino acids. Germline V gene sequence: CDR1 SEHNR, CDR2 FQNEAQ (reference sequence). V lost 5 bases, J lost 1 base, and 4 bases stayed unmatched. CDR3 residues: CASSLLAGGSYEQYF. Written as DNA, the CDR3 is TGTGCCAGCAGCCTCCTAGCGGGAGGTTCCTACGAGCAGTACTTC.

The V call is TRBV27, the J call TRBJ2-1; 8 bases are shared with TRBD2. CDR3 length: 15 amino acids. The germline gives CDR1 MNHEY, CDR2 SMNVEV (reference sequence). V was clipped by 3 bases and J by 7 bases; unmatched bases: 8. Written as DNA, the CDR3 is TGTGCCAGCAGTTTGGCGGGGGGCCTGGGAAATGAGCAGTTCTTC. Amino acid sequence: CASSLAGGLGNEQFF.

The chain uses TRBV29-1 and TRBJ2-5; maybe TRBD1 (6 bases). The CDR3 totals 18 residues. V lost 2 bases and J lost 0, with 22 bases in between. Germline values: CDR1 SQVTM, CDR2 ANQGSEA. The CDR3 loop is CSVETGWDNNPYQETQYF. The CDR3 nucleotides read TGCAGCGTTGAAACAGGGTGGGACAACAATCCTTACCAAGAGACCCAGTACTTC.

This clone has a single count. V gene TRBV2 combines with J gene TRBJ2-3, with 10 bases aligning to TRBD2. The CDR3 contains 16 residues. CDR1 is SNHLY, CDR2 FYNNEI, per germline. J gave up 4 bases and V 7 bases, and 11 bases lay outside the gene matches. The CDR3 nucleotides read TGTGCCAGCACAAGCGGGAGGGTTTCCGGGGCAGATACGCAGTATTTT. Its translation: CASTSGRVSGADTQYF. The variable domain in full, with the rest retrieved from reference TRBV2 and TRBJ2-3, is EPEVTQTPSHQVTQMGQEVILRCVPISNHLYFYWYRQILGQKVEFLVSFYNNEISEKSEIFDDQFSVERPDGSNFTLKIRSTKLEDSAMYFCASTSGRVSGADTQYFGPGTRLTVL.

The chain's CDR3 is CASSLDTSGALQQYF. CDR3 DNA sequence: TGTGCCAGCAGCTTGGATACTAGCGGGGCCCTCCAGCAGTACTTC. This chain connects TRBV5-4 to TRBJ2-7; 10 bases fit TRBD2. Per the germline V gene, CDR1 is SGHNT and CDR2 is YYREEE (reference sequence). This CDR3 has 15 amino acids. Trimming removed 0 bases from V and 8 bases from J; junction bases left unmatched: 8.

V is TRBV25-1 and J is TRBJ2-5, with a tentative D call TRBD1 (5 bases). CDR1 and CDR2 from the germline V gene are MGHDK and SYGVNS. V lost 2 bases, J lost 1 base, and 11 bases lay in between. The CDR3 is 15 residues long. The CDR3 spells CASSETGAAQETQYF. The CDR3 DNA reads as TGTGCCAGCAGTGAAACAGGAGCCGCCCAAGAGACCCAGTACTTC.

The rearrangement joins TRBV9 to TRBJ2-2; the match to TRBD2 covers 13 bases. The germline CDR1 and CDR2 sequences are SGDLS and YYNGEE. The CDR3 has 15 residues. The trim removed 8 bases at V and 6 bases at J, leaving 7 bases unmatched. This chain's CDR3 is CARGRGLAGPGELFF. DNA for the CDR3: TGTGCCAGGGGGAGGGGACTAGCGGGACCCGGGGAGCTGTTTTTT.

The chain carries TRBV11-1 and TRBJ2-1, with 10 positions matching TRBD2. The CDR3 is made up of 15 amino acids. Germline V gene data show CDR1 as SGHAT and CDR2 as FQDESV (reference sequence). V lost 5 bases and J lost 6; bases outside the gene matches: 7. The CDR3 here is CASSPAGGQGNEQFF. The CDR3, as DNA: TGTGCCAGCAGCCCAGCGGGGGGGCAGGGCAATGAGCAGTTCTTC.